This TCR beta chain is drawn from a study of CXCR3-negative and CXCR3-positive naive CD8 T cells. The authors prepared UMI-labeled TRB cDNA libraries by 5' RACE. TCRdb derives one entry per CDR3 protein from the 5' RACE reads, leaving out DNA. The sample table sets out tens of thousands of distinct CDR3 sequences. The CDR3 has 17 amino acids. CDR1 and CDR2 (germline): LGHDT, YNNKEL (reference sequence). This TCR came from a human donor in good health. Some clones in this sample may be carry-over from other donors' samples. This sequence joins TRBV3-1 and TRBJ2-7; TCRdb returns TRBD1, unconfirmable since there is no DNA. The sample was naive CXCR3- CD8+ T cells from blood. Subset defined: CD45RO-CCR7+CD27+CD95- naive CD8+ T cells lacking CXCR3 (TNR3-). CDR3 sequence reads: CASSQEWSQKGRDEQYF.